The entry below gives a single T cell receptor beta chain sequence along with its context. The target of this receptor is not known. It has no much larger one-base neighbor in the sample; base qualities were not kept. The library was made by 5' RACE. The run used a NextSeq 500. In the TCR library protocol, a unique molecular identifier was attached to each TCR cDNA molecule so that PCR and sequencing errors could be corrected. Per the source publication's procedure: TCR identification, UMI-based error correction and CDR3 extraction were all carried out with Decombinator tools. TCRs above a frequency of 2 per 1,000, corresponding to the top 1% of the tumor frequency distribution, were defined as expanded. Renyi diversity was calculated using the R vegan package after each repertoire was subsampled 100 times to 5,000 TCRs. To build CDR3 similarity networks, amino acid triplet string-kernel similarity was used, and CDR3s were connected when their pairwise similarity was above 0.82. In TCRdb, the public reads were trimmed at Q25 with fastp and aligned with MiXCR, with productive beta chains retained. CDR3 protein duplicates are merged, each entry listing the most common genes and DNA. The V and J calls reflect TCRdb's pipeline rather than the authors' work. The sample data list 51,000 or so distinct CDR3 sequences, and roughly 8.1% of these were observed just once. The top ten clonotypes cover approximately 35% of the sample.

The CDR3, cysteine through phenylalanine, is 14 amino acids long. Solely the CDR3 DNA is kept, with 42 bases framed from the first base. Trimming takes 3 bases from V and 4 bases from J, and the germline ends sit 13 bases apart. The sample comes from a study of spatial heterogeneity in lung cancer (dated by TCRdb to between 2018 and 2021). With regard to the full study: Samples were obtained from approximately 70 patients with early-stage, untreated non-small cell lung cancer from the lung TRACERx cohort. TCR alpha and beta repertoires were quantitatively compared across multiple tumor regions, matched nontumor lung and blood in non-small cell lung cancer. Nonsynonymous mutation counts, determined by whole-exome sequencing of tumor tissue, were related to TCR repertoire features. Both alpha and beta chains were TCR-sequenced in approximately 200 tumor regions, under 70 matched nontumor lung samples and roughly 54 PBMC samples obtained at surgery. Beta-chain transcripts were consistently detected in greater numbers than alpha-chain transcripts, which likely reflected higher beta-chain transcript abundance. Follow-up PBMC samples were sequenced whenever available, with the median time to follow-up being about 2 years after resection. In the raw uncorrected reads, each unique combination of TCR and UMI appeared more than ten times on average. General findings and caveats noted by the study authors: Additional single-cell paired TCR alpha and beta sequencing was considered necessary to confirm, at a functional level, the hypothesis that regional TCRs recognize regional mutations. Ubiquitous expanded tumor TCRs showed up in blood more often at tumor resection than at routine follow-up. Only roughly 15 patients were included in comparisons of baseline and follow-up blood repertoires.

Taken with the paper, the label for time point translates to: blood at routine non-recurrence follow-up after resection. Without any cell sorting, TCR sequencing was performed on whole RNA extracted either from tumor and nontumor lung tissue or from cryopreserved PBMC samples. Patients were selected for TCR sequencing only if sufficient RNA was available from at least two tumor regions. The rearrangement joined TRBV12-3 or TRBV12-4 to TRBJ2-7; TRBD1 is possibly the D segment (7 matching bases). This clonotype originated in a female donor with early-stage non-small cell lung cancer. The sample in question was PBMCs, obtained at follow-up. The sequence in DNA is TGTGCCAGCAGTTTCGGCAGGGGGGAATACGAGCAGTACTTC. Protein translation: CASSFGRGEYEQYF.